The 18 T cell receptor beta chains below come from one sample, sequenced in a study of PD-1 blockade in classical Hodgkin lymphoma. Described time point: cycle 4 day 1 (C4D1), after 5 to 7 weeks of nivolumab. There was relapse after autologous stem cell transplantation in every patient, and there was variation in brentuximab vedotin exposure. Data came from immunoSEQ multiplex PCR; TCRdb stores just in-frame clones and leaves some out. The data hold over 50,000 clones, with around nine tenths observed a single time. Sequenced here: peripheral blood mononuclear cells (PBMCs), sampled before the fourth cycle of nivolumab. The receptors were gathered from a human donor with classical Hodgkin lymphoma.

The J gene is TRBJ1-1, the V gene TRBV29-1; 8 bases map to TRBD1. From germline, CDR1 is SQVTM and CDR2 ANQGSEA. The CDR3 contains 13 residues. Unmatched junction bases numbered 5, after V lost 7 bases and J lost 1 base. In DNA form, the CDR3 reads TGCAGCGCGGAGACAGGGGAGAACACTGAAGCTTTCTTT. Protein sequence: CSAETGENTEAFF.

The gene calls are TRBV5-1 and TRBJ2-1, with D perhaps matching TRBD2 (6 bases). The germline V gene has CDR1 SGHRS and CDR2 YFSETQ. The CDR3 runs 16 residues. Trimming shortened V by 0 bases and J by 4 bases, and 14 bases separated the two germline ends. The CDR3 reads CASSLVVQAGYNEQFF. The CDR3 DNA reads TGCGCCAGCAGCTTGGTGGTCCAGGCGGGATACAATGAGCAGTTCTTC.

The chain employs TRBV28 and TRBJ2-6; TRBD2 is a possible D gene (5 bases). This CDR3 is built from 17 residues. Germline V lookup: CDR1 MDHEN, CDR2 SYDVKM. The germline V and J ends were trimmed by 1 base and 0 bases, with 10 bases remaining between them. The CDR3 spells CASSLLTIASGANVLTF. DNA of the CDR3: TGTGCCAGCAGTTTATTGACTATAGCCTCTGGGGCCAACGTCCTGACTTTC.

This clone was recorded only once. The V gene is TRBV7-9, the J gene TRBJ2-3; 14 nucleotides align to TRBD2. The germline V gene has CDR1 SEHNR and CDR2 FQNEAQ (reference sequence). The CDR3 totals 14 residues. V lost 8 bases and J lost 3; bases outside the gene matches: 1. Here the CDR3 DNA reads TGTGCCAGCGGGACTAGCGGGGGAACAGATACGCAGTATTTT. Translated: CASGTSGGTDTQYF. The entire variable domain, with the rest obtained from reference TRBV7-9 and TRBJ2-3, is as follows: DTGVSQNPRHKITKRGQNVTFRCDPISEHNRLYWYRQTLGQGPEFLTYFQNEAQLEKSRLLSDRFSAERPKGSFSTLEIQRTEQGDSAMYLCASGTSGGTDTQYFGPGTRLTVL.

V and J are TRBV2 and TRBJ2-1; D is tentatively TRBD1 or TRBD2 (6 bases each). Trimming removed 9 bases at V and 6 bases at J, with 18 bases between. CDR1 SNHLY and CDR2 FYNNEI come from the germline V gene. The CDR3 runs to 14 residues. The CDR3 loop is CARGKGDSLNEQFF. CDR3 nucleotide sequence: TGTGCCAGGGGGAAGGGGGACTCTCTCAATGAGCAGTTCTTC.

This chain connects TRBV5-1 to TRBJ2-2; D may be TRBD1 (6 bases). The V gene's germline CDR1 is SGHRS and CDR2 YFSETQ. Deletions cut 0 bases from V and 6 bases from J, with 12 bases between. The CDR3 is 15 residues long. Here the CDR3 reads CASSLVPGEAGELFF. For the CDR3, the DNA is TGCGCCAGCAGCTTGGTACCAGGGGAAGCCGGGGAGCTGTTTTTT.

The V and J genes are TRBV5-1 and TRBJ2-6; the D gene is possibly TRBD1 (6 bases). Germline lookup yields CDR1 SGHRS and CDR2 YFSETQ. Trimming took off 4 bases at V and 0 bases at J, with 8 bases between the two ends. This CDR3 contains 15 residues. The CDR3 loop is CASSQTGSGANVLTF. The DNA of the CDR3 is TGCGCCAGCAGCCAGACAGGCTCTGGGGCCAACGTCCTGACTTTC.

As to this clone: Other DNA sequences from this sample encode an identical CDR3 as well. The chain uses TRBV27 and TRBJ1-5, with D unresolved. There are 14 residues in the CDR3. V was clipped by 2 bases and J by 0 bases, with 5 bases between them. CDR1 and CDR2 (germline): MNHEY, SMNVEV (reference sequence). The CDR3 is CASSLTGSNQPQHF. DNA for the CDR3: TGTGCCAGCAGTTTAACGGGTAGCAATCAGCCCCAGCATTTT.

The chain combines TRBV11-2 with TRBJ2-7, with a weak D call TRBD1 (6 bases). Germline V CDR1 and CDR2: SGHAT, FQNNGV. The CDR3 runs 17 residues. V lost 0 bases and J lost 3, with 18 bases in between. CDR3 in amino acids: CASSLDRFGQRNYEQYF. CDR3 DNA: TGTGCCAGCAGCTTAGATCGCTTTGGACAGAGGAACTACGAGCAGTACTTC.

The chain employs TRBV2 and TRBJ1-5, with D unclear. Trimming shortened V by 6 bases and J by 1 base, and 10 bases separated the two germline ends. The CDR3 is made up of 14 amino acids. Germline CDR1 reads SNHLY; CDR2 reads FYNNEI. The CDR3 coding sequence is TGTGCCAGCAGGGACCGTTCGAGCAATCAGCCCCAGCATTTT. It specifies CASRDRSSNQPQHF.

The V and J genes are TRBV7-9 and TRBJ1-4, with a tentative D call TRBD1 (6 bases). Trimming took off 5 bases at V and 3 bases at J, with 13 bases between the two ends. CDR1 is SEHNR, CDR2 FQNEAQ, per germline (reference sequence). The CDR3 is 15 amino acids. CDR3 coding DNA: TGTGCCAGCAGCCGCAAGACAGGCCCTAATGAAAAACTGTTTTTT. The encoded protein is CASSRKTGPNEKLFF.

The V gene is TRBV11-2, the J gene TRBJ2-7; the D gene is possibly TRBD1 (6 bases). The CDR3 length is 17 residues. Trimming took off 3 bases at V and 1 base at J, with 19 bases between the two ends. Germline V gene data show CDR1 as SGHAT and CDR2 as FQNNGV. The CDR3 is CASSLYRADFLSYEQYF. The CDR3 DNA reads TGTGCCAGCAGCTTGTACAGGGCCGACTTCCTTTCCTACGAGCAGTACTTC. Variable domain in full (rest from reference TRBV11-2 and TRBJ2-7): EAGVAQSPRYKIIEKRQSVAFWCNPISGHATLYWYQQILGQGPKLLIQFQNNGVVDDSQLPKDRFSAERLKGVDSTLKIQPAKLEDSAVYLCASSLYRADFLSYEQYFGPGTRLTVT.

CDR3 coding DNA: TGTGCCACCAGCATGGAGGACGAGCAGTACTTC. Protein: CATSMEDEQYF. The V call is TRBV15, the J call TRBJ2-7; weak D call: TRBD2 (5 bases). Germline V gene lookup returns CDR1 LNHNV and CDR2 YYDKDF (reference sequence). CDR3 size: 11 residues. The germline V and J ends were trimmed by 4 bases and 5 bases, with 6 bases remaining between them.

This chain uses TRBV18 with TRBJ2-5; D possibly corresponds to TRBD1 (6 bases). V dropped 6 bases and J dropped 5 bases, with 28 bases sitting between them. This CDR3 has 18 residues. Germline-derived CDR1 and CDR2 are KGHSH and LQKENI. The CDR3 bases are TGTGCCAGCTCCCCCCTCACAGGAACGGCTCATAGGGGGGAGACCCAGTACTTC. It encodes CASSPLTGTAHRGETQYF. The whole variable domain, filled in from reference TRBV18 and TRBJ2-5, reads NAGVMQNPRHLVRRRGQEARLRCSPMKGHSHVYWYRQLPEEGLKFMVYLQKENIIDESGMPKERFSAEFPKEGPSILRIQQVVRGDSAAYFCASSPLTGTAHRGETQYFGPGTRLLVL.

This clone was seen once. The CDR3, as DNA: TGCGCCAGCAGCTTGGACAGGGGCAATGAGCAGTTCTTC. It is translated as CASSLDRGNEQFF. This chain links TRBV5-1 with TRBJ2-1; 7 bases map to TRBD1. CDR3 size: 13 residues. The germline V gene has CDR1 SGHRS and CDR2 YFSETQ. Unmatched junction bases numbered 0, after V lost 0 bases and J lost 6 bases.

The V and J genes are TRBV28 and TRBJ1-2, with D perhaps matching TRBD1 (5 bases). Germline V gene lookup returns CDR1 MDHEN and CDR2 SYDVKM. Trimming pared 7 bases from V and 4 bases from J, leaving 13 bases between. This CDR3 has 13 residues. The CDR3 nucleotides read TGTGCCAGCACCCTGGGGCGGAGCTATGGCTACACCTTC. Translating gives CASTLGRSYGYTF.

This sequence joins TRBV7-9 and TRBJ2-1; 7 bases fit TRBD1. V trimming: 6 bases; J trimming: 9 bases; junction bases outside the gene matches: 17. Germline CDR1 reads SEHNR; CDR2 reads FQNEAQ (reference sequence). The CDR3 covers 16 residues. In DNA, the CDR3 is TGTGCCAGCAGGAACACAGGGGCCTCACTACCTCGTGAGCAGTTCTTC. Translation: CASRNTGASLPREQFF.

This chain uses TRBV5-5 with TRBJ2-5, with D maybe TRBD1 (6 bases). CDR3 length: 16 amino acids. Looked up from germline, CDR1 is SGHKS and CDR2 is YYEKEE (reference sequence). The germline V and J ends were trimmed by 3 bases and 2 bases, with 17 bases remaining between them. In DNA form, the CDR3 reads TGTGCCAGCAGCTACACGACAGGTGAGGGACAAGAGACCCAGTACTTC. Translating it yields CASSYTTGEGQETQYF.